This record concerns one T cell receptor beta chain sequence. The data belong to a study of molecular identifiers for immune sequencing clone quantification. Preparation methods for the bulk TCR libraries were those previously described, with listed TCR primers. MiXCR, run by TCRdb on the PCR reads, gives a single entry per CDR3 protein. The table lists around 300,000 distinct CDR3 sequences, roughly a quarter of them singletons. Looked up from germline, CDR1 is SQVTM and CDR2 is ANQGSEA. The CDR3 totals 17 residues. Trimming left V 2 bases short and J 4 bases short, with 23 bases between. Sequenced input: naive CD8+ T cells from blood, with Jurkat cell RNA spiked in. Specified subset: FACS-sorted CD8+CD4-CCR7+CD45RA+ naive T cells. The TCR comes from a human donor in good health. Some libraries in this study had Jurkat cell RNA spiked in. V gene TRBV29-1 combines with J gene TRBJ1-1; maybe TRBD1 (6 bases). Written as DNA, the CDR3 is TGCAGCGTTGAAACAGGGAGGGTGCAAATGAAAAGCACTGAAGCTTTCTTT. This translates into CSVETGRVQMKSTEAFF.